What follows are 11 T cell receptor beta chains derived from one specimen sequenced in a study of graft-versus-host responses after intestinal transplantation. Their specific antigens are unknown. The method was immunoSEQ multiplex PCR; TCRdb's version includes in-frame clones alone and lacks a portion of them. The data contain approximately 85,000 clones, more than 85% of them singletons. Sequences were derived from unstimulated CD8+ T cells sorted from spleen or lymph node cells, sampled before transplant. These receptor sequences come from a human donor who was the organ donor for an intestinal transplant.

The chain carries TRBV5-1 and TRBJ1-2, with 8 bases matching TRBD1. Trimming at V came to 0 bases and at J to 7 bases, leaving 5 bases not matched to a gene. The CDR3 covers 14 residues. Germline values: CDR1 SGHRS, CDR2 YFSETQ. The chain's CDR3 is CASSLEQGAIGYTF. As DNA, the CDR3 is TGCGCCAGCAGCTTGGAGCAGGGGGCGATTGGCTACACCTTC.

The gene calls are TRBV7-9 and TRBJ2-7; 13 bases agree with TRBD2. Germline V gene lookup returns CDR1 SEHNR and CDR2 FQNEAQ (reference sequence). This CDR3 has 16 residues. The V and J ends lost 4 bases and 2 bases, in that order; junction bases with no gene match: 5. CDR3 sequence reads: CASSSLLAGGPYEQYF. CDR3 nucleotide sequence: TGTGCCAGCAGCTCGCTACTAGCGGGAGGGCCCTACGAGCAGTACTTC.

This CDR3 is CASNPGAGGQPQHF. The CDR3 DNA follows: TGTGCCAGCAACCCTGGGGCAGGCGGGCAGCCCCAGCATTTT. The J gene is TRBJ1-5, the V gene TRBV6-6; the D gene is possibly TRBD1 (5 bases). CDR1 MNHNY and CDR2 SVGAGI come from the germline V gene (reference sequence). CDR3 length equals 14 residues. The V end lost 7 bases, the J end lost 7 bases, and 17 bases lay between the germline ends.

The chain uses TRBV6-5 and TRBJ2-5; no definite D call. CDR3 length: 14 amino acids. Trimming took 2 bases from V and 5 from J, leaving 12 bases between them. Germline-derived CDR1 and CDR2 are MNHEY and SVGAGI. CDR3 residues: CASSYIEDLETQYF. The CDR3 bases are TGTGCCAGCAGTTACATCGAGGACCTCGAGACCCAGTACTTC.

This CDR3 is CASSQDWTGNGYTF. CDR3 bases: TGTGCCAGCAGCCAAGATTGGACAGGGAACGGCTACACCTTC. The V gene is TRBV4-2, the J gene TRBJ1-2, with TRBD1 matching 8 bases. Germline trimming cut 0 bases from V and 8 bases from J; bases unmatched to any gene: 5. CDR3 length: 14 amino acids. Germline V lookup: CDR1 LGHNA, CDR2 YNFKEQ.

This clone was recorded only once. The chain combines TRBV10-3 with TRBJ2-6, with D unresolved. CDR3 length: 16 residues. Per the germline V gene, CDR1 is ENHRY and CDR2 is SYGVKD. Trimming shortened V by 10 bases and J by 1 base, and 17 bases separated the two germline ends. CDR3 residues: CATRRFFRSGANVLTF. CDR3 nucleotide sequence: TGTGCCACCAGAAGGTTTTTTAGATCTGGGGCCAACGTCCTGACTTTC.

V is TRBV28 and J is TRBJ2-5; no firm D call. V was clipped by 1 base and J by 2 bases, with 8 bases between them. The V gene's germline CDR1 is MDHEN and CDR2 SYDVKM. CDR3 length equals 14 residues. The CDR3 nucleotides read TGTGCCAGCAGTTTATCGACGGCTCAAGAGACCCAGTACTTC. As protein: CASSLSTAQETQYF.

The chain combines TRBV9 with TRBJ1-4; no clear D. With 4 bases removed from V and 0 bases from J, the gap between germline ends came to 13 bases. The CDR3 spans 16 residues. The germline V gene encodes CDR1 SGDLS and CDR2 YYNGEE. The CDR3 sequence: CASSLNLQATNEKLFF. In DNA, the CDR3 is TGTGCCAGCAGCCTCAACCTTCAAGCAACTAATGAAAAACTGTTTTTT.

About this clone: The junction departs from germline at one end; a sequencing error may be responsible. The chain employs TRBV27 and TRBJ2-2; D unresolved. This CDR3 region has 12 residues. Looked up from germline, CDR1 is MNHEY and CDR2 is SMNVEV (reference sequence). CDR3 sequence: CASSWNTRELFF. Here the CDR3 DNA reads TGTGCCAGCAGTTGGAACACCAGGGAGCTGTTTTTT.

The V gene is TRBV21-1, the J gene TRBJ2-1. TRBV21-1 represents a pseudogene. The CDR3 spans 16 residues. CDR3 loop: CASTLLRASSGDEQFF. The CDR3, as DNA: TGTGCCAGCACCCTGCTTCGGGCTAGTTCGGGCGATGAGCAGTTCTTC.

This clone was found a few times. The CDR3 nucleotides are TGTGCCAGCAGTGAAAGAGGGTCCTACGAGCAGTACTTC. Protein sequence: CASSERGSYEQYF. The chain joins TRBV6-5 to TRBJ2-7; tentative D call: TRBD2 (5 bases). Trimming stripped 5 bases from V and 1 base from J, with 9 bases between. CDR1 MNHEY and CDR2 SVGAGI come from the germline V gene. CDR3 length: 13 amino acids.